The clone carrying this T cell receptor (beta chain) appeared a single time. The J segment lost 2 bases and the V segment lost 4 bases, leaving 6 bases of the junction unmatched. This CDR3 region has 14 residues. The V gene's germline CDR1 is SQVTM and CDR2 ANQGSEA. The authors' processing: From reference gene primer amplification, estimates of nucleated cell counts were derived. This table comes from immunoSEQ multiplex PCR, and its TCRdb copy is limited to in-frame clones, with some not included. V and J calls and clone size are as listed in that table; D and trimming were resolved from the DNA. The data show a few hundred thousand clones, with nearly 90% seen just once and 1.5% to 2% held by the top ten. This sample is drawn from a study of blood T cell repertoires in COVID-19. Study-wide background: Italy, Spain and the United States were the sources of the convalescent and acute COVID-19 samples. Sources were T cells, B-cell-depleted T cells, or PBMCs; the material itself was cDNA or gDNA.

Patients in Seattle were enrolled during active infection, then followed longitudinally. The sequence came from a woman aged 30 to 39 with COVID-19, enrolled during active disease. The sequenced sample was peripheral blood. V usage is TRBV29-1 and J usage is TRBJ2-3; the match to TRBD1 covers 7 bases. The CDR3 reads CSVGETGTTDTQYF. Written as DNA, the CDR3 is TGCAGCGTTGGGGAGACAGGGACCACAGATACGCAGTATTTT.